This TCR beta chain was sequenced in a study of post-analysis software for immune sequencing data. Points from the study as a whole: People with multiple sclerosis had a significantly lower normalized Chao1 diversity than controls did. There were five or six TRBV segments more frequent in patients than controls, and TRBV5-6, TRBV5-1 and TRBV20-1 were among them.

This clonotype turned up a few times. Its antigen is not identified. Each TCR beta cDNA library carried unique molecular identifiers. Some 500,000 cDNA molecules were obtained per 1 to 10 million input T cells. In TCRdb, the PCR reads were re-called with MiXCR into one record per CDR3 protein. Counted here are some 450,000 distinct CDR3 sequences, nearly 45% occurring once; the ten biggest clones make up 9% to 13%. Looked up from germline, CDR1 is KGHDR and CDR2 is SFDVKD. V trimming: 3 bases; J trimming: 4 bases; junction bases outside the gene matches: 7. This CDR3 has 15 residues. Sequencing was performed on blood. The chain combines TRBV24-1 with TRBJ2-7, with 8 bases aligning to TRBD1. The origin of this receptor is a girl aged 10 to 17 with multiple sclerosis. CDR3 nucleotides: TGTGCCACCAGTGATCCCGGGACAGGCATTTACGAGCAGTACTTC. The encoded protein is CATSDPGTGIYEQYF.